The 8 T cell receptor beta chains listed next were all sequenced from one sample in a study of T cells in Graves' hyperthyroidism and ophthalmopathy. The CDR3 regions of TCR beta were amplified from RNA transcripts. Using the HTBI primer set, a first-round RT-PCR was run on the TCR CDR3. Via MiXCR, TCRdb re-called the multiplex PCR reads, giving one row per CDR3 protein. The table has approximately 330,000 distinct CDR3 sequences, roughly 18% seen once. Sequencing used blood. These receptors originate from a woman aged 45 to 65 with Graves' hyperthyroidism.

This clonotype was seen many times. The chain links TRBV12-3 or TRBV12-4 to TRBJ2-7, with D unclear. V was clipped by 3 bases and J by 5 bases, with 5 bases between them. CDR3 size: 11 residues. The CDR3 reads CASSLSHEQYF. In DNA form, the CDR3 reads TGTGCCAGCAGTTTGAGCCACGAGCAGTACTTC.

This clonotype appeared a few times. CDR3 bases: TGTGCCAGCAGCTTAGCTATGTCAGGTCAGGGGCGGATGAACACTGAAGCTTTCTTT. Protein product: CASSLAMSGQGRMNTEAFF. V gene TRBV7-8 combines with J gene TRBJ1-1; D possibly corresponds to TRBD1 (6 bases). Trimming took off 0 bases at V and 0 bases at J, with 20 bases between the two ends. Looked up from germline, CDR1 is SGHVS and CDR2 is FQNEAQ. The CDR3 sequence is 19 residues long.

This clonotype showed up many times. The V call is TRBV12-3 or TRBV12-4, the J call TRBJ2-2, with unresolved D. V lost 3 bases to trimming and J lost 0 bases, with 14 bases between them. The CDR3 runs 17 residues. The CDR3 region is CASSLWTAATNTGELFF. DNA of the CDR3: TGTGCCAGCAGTTTGTGGACGGCGGCGACGAACACCGGGGAGCTGTTTTTT.

This clonotype was detected ten times or more. The chain links TRBV2 to TRBJ2-1; perhaps D is TRBD1 or TRBD2 (5 bases each). The V and J ends lost 6 bases and 0 bases respectively, with 12 bases between them. The germline V gene has CDR1 SNHLY and CDR2 FYNNEI. This CDR3 is 15 amino acids long. Written as DNA, the CDR3 is TGTGCCAGCAGAGGGGACGTGAGCTCCTACAATGAGCAGTTCTTC. This encodes CASRGDVSSYNEQFF.

This chain connects TRBV29-1 to TRBJ2-3, with 7 nucleotides matching TRBD2. This CDR3 has 15 residues. Germline loops: CDR1 SQVTM, CDR2 ANQGSEA. Germline trimming cut 4 bases from V and 0 bases from J; bases unmatched to any gene: 7. Written as DNA, the CDR3 is TGCAGCGTTGCGACTAGCCTGCGCAGCACAGATACGCAGTATTTT. Its protein product is CSVATSLRSTDTQYF.

This clonotype was counted a few times. The rearrangement joins TRBV5-8 to TRBJ1-2; D remains ambiguous. The CDR3 consists of 13 residues. V gave up 0 bases and J gave up 7 bases, with 10 bases separating them. CDR1 and CDR2 from the germline V gene are SGHTS and YDEGEE. The CDR3 bases are TGTGCCAGCAGCTTGGGAGGAGGATTTGGCTACACCTTC. This codes for CASSLGGGFGYTF.

The chain links TRBV12-3 or TRBV12-4 to TRBJ2-2; the match to TRBD2 covers 10 bases. The CDR3 runs 15 residues. Losses at the gene ends were 3 bases for V and 6 bases for J; bases not matched to a gene: 4. As DNA, the CDR3 is TGTGCCAGCAGTTTTAGCGGGAGGCTGGCCGGGGAGCTGTTTTTT. Encoded protein: CASSFSGRLAGELFF.

This clonotype showed up just once. V and J are TRBV10-3 and TRBJ1-6; 7 bases map to TRBD1. The CDR3 spans 16 residues. Germline-derived CDR1 and CDR2 are ENHRY and SYGVKD. J was trimmed by 10 bases and V by 1 base; bases with no gene match: 10. The CDR3 nucleotides are TGTGCCATCAGTGAGTTGGGACAGAGGGCTAAATCACCCCTCCACTTT. It translates to CAISELGQRAKSPLHF.